The 22 T cell receptor beta chains given below trace back to one sample, sequenced in a study of cytotoxic CD8 clonotypes in ibrutinib-treated CLL. The method was immunoSEQ multiplex PCR; TCRdb's version includes in-frame clones alone and lacks a portion of them. The sample records some 50,000 clones, about 50% being singletons. The sample here was PBMCs, taken after 24 months of ibrutinib treatment. These receptors were collected from a human donor with chronic lymphocytic leukemia.

This rearrangement joins TRBV5-4 to TRBJ1-2; D is possibly TRBD1 (6 bases). The V and J ends lost 4 bases and 1 base respectively, with 8 bases between them. Germline V gene sequence: CDR1 SGHNT, CDR2 YYREEE (reference sequence). CDR3 length: 13 residues. CDR3 nucleotides: TGTGCCAGCAGCCCGGACAGTAACTATGGCTACACCTTC. It codes for CASSPDSNYGYTF.

This clone appeared many times. This rearrangement joins TRBV6-5 to TRBJ1-1, with D tentatively TRBD1 (5 bases). This CDR3 is built from 13 residues. Trimming removed 6 bases from V and 8 bases from J, with 16 bases in between. The germline gives CDR1 MNHEY, CDR2 SVGAGI. The CDR3 protein is CASSPFRGLEAFF. The CDR3 nucleotides read TGTGCCAGCAGCCCCTTTCGGGGGTTAGAAGCTTTCTTT.

V and J are TRBV6-5 and TRBJ1-1, with a weak D call TRBD1 (5 bases). Germline V gives CDR1 MNHEY, CDR2 SVGAGI. Trimming cost V 3 bases and J 3 bases, with 11 bases left between them. The length of the CDR3 is 14 residues. The chain's CDR3 is CASSYRRADTEAFF. DNA for the CDR3: TGTGCCAGCAGTTATCGCAGGGCGGACACTGAAGCTTTCTTT.

This rearrangement joins TRBV11-2 to TRBJ1-2, with 10 bases aligning to TRBD1. This CDR3 has 15 residues. Germline CDR1 reads SGHAT; CDR2 reads FQNNGV. V was pared by 1 base and J by 4 bases, with 3 bases of the junction left unmatched. The DNA of the CDR3 is TGTGCCAGCAGCTTAGGGACAGGGGGTGCCTATGGCTACACCTTC. Translation: CASSLGTGGAYGYTF.

The chain recombines TRBV28 with TRBJ1-1; D possibly corresponds to TRBD1 (5 bases). Between the trimmed V and J ends, which lost 2 bases and 11 bases, there was a span of 9 bases. Germline lookup yields CDR1 MDHEN and CDR2 SYDVKM. The CDR3 runs 11 residues. The CDR3: CASSLGTSAFF. The CDR3 bases are TGTGCCAGCAGTTTAGGGACGAGTGCTTTCTTT.

The rearrangement links TRBV5-8 to TRBJ2-3; D possibly matches TRBD1 or TRBD2 (5 bases each). Germline V CDR1 and CDR2: SGHTS, YDEGEE. CDR3 size: 13 residues. Trimming pared 3 bases from V and 6 bases from J, leaving 11 bases between. CDR3 residues: CASSSSWGDTQYF. The CDR3 coding sequence is TGTGCCAGCAGCTCGTCCTGGGGGGATACGCAGTATTTT.

This clone was observed a few times. V usage is TRBV19 and J usage is TRBJ1-2; D uncertain. The CDR3 has 12 amino acids. V lost 3 bases and J lost 3, with 5 bases in between. CDR1 and CDR2 (germline): LNHDA, SQIVND (reference sequence). The CDR3 DNA reads TGTGCCAGTAGTATCCGGTACTATGGCTACACCTTC. Translated, it gives CASSIRYYGYTF.

This clone has a single count. This sequence joins TRBV25-1 and TRBJ1-3; D possibly corresponds to TRBD1 (5 bases). The CDR3 consists of 14 residues. Germline lookup yields CDR1 MGHDK and CDR2 SYGVNS. Trimming pared 4 bases from V and 4 bases from J, leaving 11 bases between. In DNA, the CDR3 is TGTGCCAGCAGTGTGGCCGGGGCGGGAAACACCATATATTTT. Protein product: CASSVAGAGNTIYF.

The chain couples TRBV29-1 to TRBJ2-7; D perhaps matches TRBD2 (5 bases). Deletions cut 3 bases from V and 3 bases from J, with 12 bases between. This CDR3 contains 13 residues. Per the germline V gene, CDR1 is SQVTM and CDR2 is ANQGSEA. The CDR3 loop reads CSVESGKGYEQYF. In nucleotides, the CDR3 is TGCAGCGTTGAGTCGGGAAAAGGCTACGAGCAGTACTTC.

In DNA form, the CDR3 reads TGTGCCAGCAGCTACCGACAGGGGGTCTACGAGCAGTACTTC. This encodes CASSYRQGVYEQYF. The chain employs TRBV7-8 and TRBJ2-7, with 9 bases lining up with TRBD1. The ends lost 4 bases at V and 3 bases at J; junction bases unmatched: 4. The CDR3 spans 14 residues. The germline CDR1 and CDR2 sequences are SGHVS and FQNEAQ.

The sample holds a few counts of this clone. This chain links TRBV5-5 with TRBJ2-7, with D perhaps matching TRBD1 or TRBD2 (5 bases each). Deletions cut 4 bases from V and 6 bases from J, with 20 bases between. Germline V gene lookup returns CDR1 SGHKS and CDR2 YYEKEE (reference sequence). CDR3 length: 15 amino acids. The CDR3 reads CASSPGTLKSSEQYF. CDR3 nucleotide sequence: TGTGCCAGCAGCCCTGGGACCCTCAAGAGCTCCGAGCAGTACTTC.

This clone was seen many times. The sample holds other DNA sequences that translate to the same CDR3. V and J are TRBV27 and TRBJ2-2; D possibly uses TRBD1 or TRBD2 (5 bases each). V lost 3 bases and J lost 7, with 9 bases in between. Looked up from germline, CDR1 is MNHEY and CDR2 is SMNVEV (reference sequence). CDR3 size: 13 residues. As DNA, the CDR3 is TGTGCCAGCAGTTTGTGGGGGAACGGGGAGCTGTTTTTT. This gives the protein CASSLWGNGELFF.

This rearrangement joins TRBV18 to TRBJ1-2, with D possibly TRBD1 on 6 matching bases. Germline V gene lookup returns CDR1 KGHSH and CDR2 LQKENI. The CDR3 loop spans 17 amino acids. V lost 1 base and J 3 bases, leaving 18 bases between the germline ends. CDR3 residues: CASSPRGAGPLDYGYTF. The CDR3 bases are TGTGCCAGCTCACCACGGGGGGCAGGCCCTCTGGACTATGGCTACACCTTC.

The rearrangement uses TRBV6-5 and TRBJ1-5; D is unclear. Deletions cut 10 bases from V and 3 bases from J, with 19 bases between. Germline loops: CDR1 MNHEY, CDR2 SVGAGI. The CDR3 runs to 15 residues. The DNA for the CDR3 is TGTGCCACCCGACTAACCGCGACCCTCAATCAGCCCCAGCATTTT. Translated, it gives CATRLTATLNQPQHF.

The J gene is TRBJ2-5, the V gene TRBV10-1, with D perhaps given as TRBD1 or TRBD2 (5 bases each). Looked up from germline, CDR1 is WNHNN and CDR2 is SYGVQD (reference sequence). This CDR3 region has 13 residues. Trimming left V 4 bases short and J 7 bases short, with 13 bases between. The CDR3 region has the DNA TGCGCCAGCAGTGCCGGGACCTCAGGGACCCAGTACTTC. Its protein product is CASSAGTSGTQYF.

The chain is built from TRBV6-5 and TRBJ2-5; D uncertain. V was cut by 6 bases and J by 2 bases, with 16 bases left in between. The CDR3 spans 15 residues. Germline V gene sequence: CDR1 MNHEY, CDR2 SVGAGI. Here the CDR3 DNA reads TGTGCCAGCAGCTTAGACGGGTTTCCTCAAGAGACCCAGTACTTC. It codes for CASSLDGFPQETQYF.

The chain couples TRBV13 to TRBJ2-1; D might be TRBD2 (6 bases). Germline CDR1 reads PRHDT; CDR2 reads FYEKMQ (reference sequence). The CDR3 sequence is 17 residues long. Trimming stripped 5 bases from V and 8 bases from J, with 25 bases between. As DNA, the CDR3 is TGTGCCAGCAGCCTACCTACCTCCGTAACGGGGGACTATGAGCAGTTCTTC. This translates into CASSLPTSVTGDYEQFF.

The rearrangement joins TRBV7-6 to TRBJ2-1; D is uncertain. Trimming removed 3 bases at V and 4 bases at J, with 7 bases between. The CDR3 has 13 residues. Germline CDR1 reads SGHVS; CDR2 reads FNYEAQ. This CDR3 reads CASSLFGYNEQFF. In nucleotides, the CDR3 is TGTGCCAGCAGCTTGTTCGGATACAATGAGCAGTTCTTC.

The rearrangement links TRBV7-9 to TRBJ2-2; perhaps TRBD1 as D (5 bases). V was pared by 5 bases and J by 9 bases, with 22 bases between. Germline V gene sequence: CDR1 SEHNR, CDR2 FQNEAQ (reference sequence). This CDR3 has 16 amino acids. CDR3 residues: CASSPPGHVSPWELFF. In nucleotides, the CDR3 is TGTGCCAGCAGCCCCCCAGGGCATGTGAGTCCCTGGGAGCTGTTTTTT.

The chain employs TRBV5-6 and TRBJ1-2; D is possibly TRBD1 (5 bases). Looked up from germline, CDR1 is SGHDT and CDR2 is YYEEEE. V was cut by 4 bases and J by 3 bases, with 10 bases left in between. The CDR3 runs to 13 residues. CDR3 amino acids: CASSARGHYGYTF. Here the CDR3 DNA reads TGTGCCAGCAGCGCCCGGGGACACTATGGCTACACCTTC.

This chain connects TRBV5-4 to TRBJ1-2; no clear D gene. CDR1 SGHNT and CDR2 YYREEE come from the germline V gene (reference sequence). Trimming removed 4 bases from V and 7 bases from J, with 11 bases in between. This CDR3 is 12 amino acids long. DNA for the CDR3: TGTGCCAGCAGCCCCGAGGGTGCTGGCTACACCTTC. Translation: CASSPEGAGYTF.

The V and J genes are TRBV11-2 and TRBJ2-5; 13 nucleotides line up with TRBD2. V lost 5 bases to trimming and J lost 5 bases; unmatched junction nucleotides: 5. The CDR3 has 15 residues. CDR1 is SGHAT and CDR2 is FQNNGV in the germline V gene. The CDR3 DNA is TGTGCCAGCAGCACAACTAGCGGGGGGGCCGAGACCCAGTACTTC. It translates to CASSTTSGGAETQYF. Together with reference TRBV11-2 and TRBJ2-5, the CDR3 gives the full variable domain: EAGVAQSPRYKIIEKRQSVAFWCNPISGHATLYWYQQILGQGPKLLIQFQNNGVVDDSQLPKDRFSAERLKGVDSTLKIQPAKLEDSAVYLCASSTTSGGAETQYFGPGTRLLVL.